The 3 T cell receptor beta chains reported below all come from one sample, sequenced in a study of cytomegalovirus exposure and HLA in healthy donors. Use of 60 Vbeta and 13 Jbeta primers characterized the PCR. Generated by immunoSEQ multiplex PCR, the TCRdb table keeps only in-frame clones and is missing some. This sample has about 93,000 clones; roughly 72% occur once, and the top ten carry over 0.5%. Sequences were obtained from PBMCs. These receptor sequences come from a man aged 25 to 45 in good health and CMV-seronegative.

This chain connects TRBV6-6 to TRBJ2-1; TRBD1 is a possible D gene (6 bases). The CDR3 extends over 12 amino acids. Germline CDR1 is MNHNY and CDR2 is SVGAGI (reference sequence). Trimming took 10 bases from V and 9 from J, leaving 16 bases between them. The chain's CDR3 is CATEHRAGEQFF. CDR3 DNA: TGTGCCACGGAACACAGGGCGGGTGAGCAGTTCTTC.

This clone has a single count. CDR3: CASSPPPTQGTWDGYTF. The CDR3 DNA reads TGCGCCAGCAGCCCGCCCCCCACACAGGGGACCTGGGATGGCTACACCTTC. The chain has TRBV5-1 and TRBJ1-2, with 7 bases matching TRBD1. The germline gives CDR1 SGHRS, CDR2 YFSETQ. The CDR3 totals 17 residues. The junction had 18 bases not matched to a gene; V was cut back by 4 bases and J by 6 bases.

The chain couples TRBV11-3 to TRBJ1-4; maybe TRBD1 (5 bases). Trimming removed 2 bases from V and 4 bases from J, with 17 bases in between. This CDR3 contains 17 residues. Germline-derived CDR1 and CDR2 are SGHNT and YENEEA. The CDR3: CASSLRPPTELNEKLFF. CDR3 nucleotide sequence: TGTGCCAGCAGCTTAAGACCCCCGACAGAGCTTAATGAAAAACTGTTTTTT.